Listed below are T cell receptor beta chains from one sample, sequenced in a study of T cells in Graves' hyperthyroidism and ophthalmopathy. Using its own MiXCR run on the multiplex PCR reads, TCRdb lists one record per CDR3 protein. This table holds around 500,000 distinct CDR3 sequences, 12% to 15% found once. Input material: blood. These receptors were taken from a woman in her 40s with Graves' hyperthyroidism. The CDR3 runs from the conserved cysteine through the conserved F or W. D genes are given only for firm matches. Clone size is shown for a subset of rows, as once, few, many or a class of expanded clone.

J gene	D gene	clone size	V gene	CDR3 DNA	CDR3 protein
TRBJ2-5	.	many	TRBV29-1	TGCAGCGAAGGGACGTCCCGAGAGACCCAGTACTTC	CSEGTSRETQYF
TRBJ1-1	.	many	TRBV20-1	TGCAGTGCTACTAAAGACAGCTACTACACTGAAGCTTTCTTT	CSATKDSYYTEAFF
TRBJ2-3	.	.	TRBV24-1	TGTGCCACCAGTGGGGCAGGCTCGGATACGCAGTATTTT	CATSGAGSDTQYF
TRBJ2-6	TRBD2	.	TRBV10-3	TGTGCCATCTCGGCCAGGGAGGGTGCGGGGGCCAACGTCCTGACTTTC	CAISAREGAGANVLTF
TRBJ1-1	.	few	TRBV14	TGTGCCAGCAGCTTTATGGGGACTGAAGCTTTCTTT	CASSFMGTEAFF
TRBJ2-1	TRBD2	.	TRBV19	TGTGCCAGTAGTATGGGGACTAGCGGAGGGAATGAGCAGTTCTTC	CASSMGTSGGNEQFF
TRBJ2-1	TRBD2	.	TRBV9	TGTGCCAGCAGCGTAGATCTGCGGGAGGGTTACAATGAGCAGTTCTTC	CASSVDLREGYNEQFF
TRBJ2-3	TRBD1	many	TRBV12-3/TRBV12-4	TGTGCCAGCAGTTCTGGGACAGGGGGCTCTAGCACAGATACGCAGTATTTT	CASSSGTGGSSTDTQYF
TRBJ2-4	.	.	TRBV19	TGTGCCAGTAGTATTACCGGGACGGAAAACATTCAGTACTTC	CASSITGTENIQYF
TRBJ2-2	.	.	TRBV15	TGTGCCACCAGCAGAGATAGTGGCCCGAACACCGGGGAGCTGTTTTTT	CATSRDSGPNTGELFF
TRBJ2-5	.	few	TRBV27	TGTGCCAGCAGTCGGGGGGCTTCCCAGTTGGAGACCCAGTACTTC	CASSRGASQLETQYF
TRBJ1-1	TRBD1	.	TRBV5-1	TGCGCCAGCAGCTTGGTAGGACAGGGGGCCTCGTTAGAAGCTTTCTTT	CASSLVGQGASLEAFF
TRBJ2-7	.	once	TRBV6-1	TGTGCCGTAAGGGACCCCTCCTACGAGCAGTACTTC	CAVRDPSYEQYF
TRBJ1-5	.	few	TRBV7-2	TGTGCCAGCAGCCGAACACCCGGAAATCAGCCCCAGCATTTT	CASSRTPGNQPQHF
TRBJ2-4	.	few	TRBV18	TGTGCCAGCTCACCGGGCGAAAACATTCAGTACTTC	CASSPGENIQYF
TRBJ1-1	.	many	TRBV20-1	TGCAGTGCTAGAGATTCCGGGATGGCTGAAGCTTTCTTT	CSARDSGMAEAFF
TRBJ2-1	TRBD2	.	TRBV10-3	TGTGCCATCAGTGAGTCGATAGCGGGAGGGCCCTACAATGAGCAGTTCTTC	CAISESIAGGPYNEQFF
TRBJ2-2	TRBD2	.	TRBV14	TGTGCCAGCAGTGGTATGACCGGGAGGGCCGGCGGGGAGCTGTTTTTT	CASSGMTGRAGGELFF
TRBJ2-1	TRBD1	few	TRBV7-9	TGTGCCAGCAGCTTTGGGACAGGGGGTAACAATGAGCAGTTCTTC	CASSFGTGGNNEQFF
TRBJ2-1	.	few	TRBV7-9	TGTGCCAGCAGCTTAGAACCCACCTCGCGTGGACATGAGCAGTTCTTC	CASSLEPTSRGHEQFF
TRBJ2-3	TRBD1	many	TRBV28	TGTGCCAGCAGTATGACAGGGAATTTGGCAGATACGCAGTATTTT	CASSMTGNLADTQYF
TRBJ1-1	.	few	TRBV29-1	TGCAGCGTTGAGGGGGAAATGAACACTGAAGCTTTCTTT	CSVEGEMNTEAFF
TRBJ2-3	.	many	TRBV2	TGTGCCAGCAGGACTGACAGGACTAGCACAGATACGCAGTATTTT	CASRTDRTSTDTQYF
TRBJ2-1	.	many	TRBV2	TGTGCCAGCAGTGAAGCGCAGGGGCGGGACTCGCAGTTCTTC	CASSEAQGRDSQFF
TRBJ1-2	.	few	TRBV29-1	TGCAGCGTTGATGAGGGGCTGGTCTATGGCTACACCTTC	CSVDEGLVYGYTF
TRBJ2-3	.	many	TRBV27	TGTGCCAGCAGTTTGATAGCCCGCACAGATACGCAGTATTTT	CASSLIARTDTQYF
TRBJ2-7	.	many	TRBV7-9	TGTGCCAGCAGCTCCGGGTTCTACGAGCAGTACTTC	CASSSGFYEQYF
TRBJ1-1	.	many	TRBV7-2	TGTGCCAGCAAGCTCCCGACAGTCACTGAAGCTTTCTTT	CASKLPTVTEAFF
TRBJ2-1	.	.	TRBV7-2	TGTGCCAGCAGCGGATCTAGCGCGAGCTCCTACAATGAGCAGTTCTTC	CASSGSSASSYNEQFF
TRBJ2-7	TRBD1	many	TRBV3-1	TGTGCCAGCAGCCGACGCCCCGGGACAGGGCTTGCCGAGCAGTACTTC	CASSRRPGTGLAEQYF
TRBJ2-7	.	many	TRBV30	TGTGCCTGGGGCTCCCAAGGTCACGAGCAGTACTTC	CAWGSQGHEQYF
TRBJ2-5	.	.	TRBV6-1	TGTGCCAGCAGAACCAACAGGGCCATCCCCCAAGAGACCCAGTACTTC	CASRTNRAIPQETQYF
TRBJ2-2	.	many	TRBV11-3	TGTGCCAGCAGCCGAGGGCTAGTCTTCAACACCGGGGAGCTGTTTTTT	CASSRGLVFNTGELFF
TRBJ2-7	TRBD2	few	TRBV24-1	TGTGCCACCAGCGGCCCGGGGGGGCACCACGAGCAGTACTTC	CATSGPGGHHEQYF
TRBJ2-3	.	many	TRBV20-1	TGCAGTGCTAGAGTGGTGCGGGGCCCACCCTCACTAAGGAGCACAGATACGCAGTATTTT	CSARVVRGPPSLRSTDTQYF
TRBJ1-3	TRBD1	.	TRBV9	TGTGCCAGCAGCGTAGCTGGGACAGGAATAGACACCATATATTTT	CASSVAGTGIDTIYF
TRBJ2-6	.	.	TRBV15	TGTGCCACCAGCAGAGCGACAGTCTCTGGGGCCAACGTCCTGACTTTC	CATSRATVSGANVLTF
TRBJ2-4	.	.	TRBV7-3	TGTGCCAGCAGCCCAAGGGATAGTTTTATTCAGTACTTC	CASSPRDSFIQYF
TRBJ2-5	.	.	TRBV13	TGTGCCAGCAGCTCCAACCCCCAAGAGACCCAGTACTTC	CASSSNPQETQYF
TRBJ2-1	TRBD2	few	TRBV7-9	TGTGCCAGCAGCGACGTAAGCGGGGAGGACGATGAGCAGTTCTTC	CASSDVSGEDDEQFF
TRBJ1-5	TRBD1	many	TRBV28	TGTGCCAGCAGTACAACTAAGACAGGGTTAGGCAATCAGCCCCAGCATTTT	CASSTTKTGLGNQPQHF
TRBJ2-2	TRBD2	many	TRBV28	TGTGCCAGCAGTTTAAGACTAGCGGGAGTGAACACCGGGGAGCTGTTTTTT	CASSLRLAGVNTGELFF
TRBJ2-3	.	many	TRBV9	TGTGCCAGCAGCGTAGGAGGCAGGAGCACAGATACGCAGTATTTT	CASSVGGRSTDTQYF
TRBJ2-5	.	many	TRBV3-1	TGTGCCAGCAGCCAAGTGGACTCCTGGGAGACCCAGTACTTC	CASSQVDSWETQYF
TRBJ2-1	TRBD2	.	TRBV15	TGTGCCACCAGGGGACTAGCGGGAGTGGAGCAGTTCTTC	CATRGLAGVEQFF
TRBJ2-2	.	few	TRBV9	TGTGCCAGCAGCGTTACTTTTTCCGGGGAGCTGTTTTTT	CASSVTFSGELFF
TRBJ2-1	.	many	TRBV20-1	TGCAGTGCTAGTCATGAGCAGTTCTTC	CSASHEQFF
TRBJ2-7	.	.	TRBV28	TGTGCCAGCACCCCCAGGATCTCCTACGAGCAGTACTTC	CASTPRISYEQYF
TRBJ2-3	.	many	TRBV7-9	TGTGCCAGCAGCTTGCAGGGGTACCCAGATACGCAGTATTTT	CASSLQGYPDTQYF
TRBJ2-7	.	many	TRBV2	TGTGCCAGCAGTGGACAGATCGAGCAGTACTTC	CASSGQIEQYF
TRBJ2-1	.	many	TRBV7-2	TGTGCCAGCAGCTTAAGGGTTGCCAATGAGCAGTTCTTC	CASSLRVANEQFF